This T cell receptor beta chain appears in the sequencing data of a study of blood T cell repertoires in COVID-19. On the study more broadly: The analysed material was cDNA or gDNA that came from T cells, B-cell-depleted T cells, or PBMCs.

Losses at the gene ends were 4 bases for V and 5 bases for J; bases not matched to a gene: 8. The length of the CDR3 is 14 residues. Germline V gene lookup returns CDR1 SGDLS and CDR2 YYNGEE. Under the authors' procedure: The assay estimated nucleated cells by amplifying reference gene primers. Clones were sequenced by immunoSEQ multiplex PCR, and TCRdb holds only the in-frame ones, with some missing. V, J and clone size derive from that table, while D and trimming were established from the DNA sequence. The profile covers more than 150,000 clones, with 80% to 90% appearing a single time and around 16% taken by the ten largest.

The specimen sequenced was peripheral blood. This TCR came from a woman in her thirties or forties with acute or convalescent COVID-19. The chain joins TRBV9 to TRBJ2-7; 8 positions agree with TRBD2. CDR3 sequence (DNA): TGTGCCAGCAGCTACGGACTAGCAGCGGACGAGCAGTACTTC. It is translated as CASSYGLAADEQYF.